A single sample is the source of the 27 T cell receptor beta chains below, sequenced in a study of regulatory T cells in long-lasting Graves disease. iRepertoire HTBI primers and Arm-PCR of CDR3 regions built TCR beta libraries. TCRdb reprocessed the multiplex PCR reads via MiXCR and lists one record per CDR3 protein. The sample includes roughly 430,000 distinct CDR3 sequences, around 23% seen only once; the top ten take around 15%. Time point here: persistent/refractory GD, antithyroid drugs over 5 years with positive TRAb. Researchers made the TCR library from RNA that was extracted from PBMCs. This specimen consisted of peripheral blood mononuclear cells (PBMCs), obtained when the disease was refractory, from a patient treated with antithyroid drugs. The receptor set was obtained from a female donor with Graves disease.

This rearrangement joins TRBV27 to TRBJ2-7; 8 nucleotides line up with TRBD1. The CDR3 contains 19 residues. CDR1 and CDR2 (germline): MNHEY, SMNVEV (reference sequence). After removal of 4 bases from V and 4 bases from J, the junction contained 21 bases not matched to a gene. The CDR3 DNA follows: TGTGCCAGCAGTTCGGGACAGGCGGTACGAGCGCCCAACCCGTACGAGCAGTACTTC. Its protein product is CASSSGQAVRAPNPYEQYF.

This clonotype was counted many times. The genes are TRBV20-1 and TRBJ2-5; TRBD2 agrees at 7 bases. Per the germline V gene, CDR1 is DFQATT and CDR2 is SNEGSKA (reference sequence). The CDR3 length is 12 residues. V lost 4 bases, J lost 1 base, and 0 bases stayed unmatched. The CDR3 protein is CSAKRGQETQYF. CDR3 in DNA: TGCAGTGCTAAGCGGGGCCAAGAGACCCAGTACTTC.

This clonotype has a count of ten or more. This sequence joins TRBV2 and TRBJ1-5; 7 nucleotides agree with TRBD1. V was pared by 3 bases and J by 6 bases, with 5 bases of the junction left unmatched. CDR3 size: 14 residues. Germline V gene data show CDR1 as SNHLY and CDR2 as FYNNEI. CDR3 sequence (DNA): TGTGCCAGCAGTGAGCGACAGGGATTTCAGCCCCAGCATTTT. Translated, it gives CASSERQGFQPQHF.

The chain joins TRBV6-2 or TRBV6-3 to TRBJ2-1; 9 bases fit TRBD2. CDR3 length: 15 amino acids. J was trimmed by 7 bases and V by 5 bases; bases with no gene match: 9. Germline V gene lookup returns CDR1 MNHEY and CDR2 SVGEGT. The CDR3 here is CASSDPAGGDNEQFF. The CDR3 DNA sequence: TGTGCCAGCAGTGACCCAGCGGGAGGAGATAATGAGCAGTTCTTC.

This clonotype was seen more than once but under ten times. This chain connects TRBV28 to TRBJ2-1, with D maybe TRBD2 (6 bases). V lost 3 bases and J lost 8, with 11 bases in between. Germline loops: CDR1 MDHEN, CDR2 SYDVKM. CDR3 size: 13 residues. In DNA, the CDR3 is TGTGCCAGCAGTTTTTGGAGGGCACATGAGCAGTTCTTC. Residues: CASSFWRAHEQFF.

Points on this clonotype: One end of the junction varies from germline; a read error may be responsible. This rearrangement joins TRBV2 to TRBJ2-5, with 11 bases matching TRBD2. The CDR3 loop spans 12 amino acids. Germline V lookup: CDR1 SNHLY, CDR2 FYNNEI. In nucleotides, the CDR3 is TGTGCCAGTCTAGCGGGAGGAGAGGCCCAGTACTTC. Its protein is CASLAGGEAQYF. The full variable domain, with the rest looked up from reference TRBV2 and TRBJ2-5, is EPEVTQTPSHQVTQMGQEVILRCVPISNHLYFYWYRQILGQKVEFLVSFYNNEISEKSEIFDDQFSVERPDGSNFTLKIRSTKLEDSAMYFCASLAGGEAQYFGPGTRLLVL.

This clonotype was seen at least ten times. This sequence joins TRBV28 and TRBJ1-5, with a tentative D call TRBD1 (6 bases). Trimming pared 2 bases from V and 6 bases from J, leaving 11 bases between. The CDR3 has 14 amino acids. Per the germline V gene, CDR1 is MDHEN and CDR2 is SYDVKM. CDR3 in amino acids: CASSLRPGVQPQHF. CDR3 in DNA: TGTGCCAGCAGTTTACGTCCAGGGGTTCAGCCCCAGCATTTT.

The chain recombines TRBV11-2 with TRBJ2-3; D unresolved. The V gene lost 2 bases and the J gene lost 0 bases, with 9 bases spanning the gap. This CDR3 is built from 15 residues. CDR1 SGHAT and CDR2 FQNNGV come from the germline V gene. The CDR3 DNA follows: TGTGCCAGCAGCTTAAATCCGGGTAGCACAGATACGCAGTATTTT. It encodes CASSLNPGSTDTQYF.

This clonotype has a count of ten or more. The rearrangement uses TRBV30 and TRBJ1-4; 11 positions agree with TRBD1. CDR1 and CDR2 (germline): GTSNPN, SVGIG (reference sequence). Trimming removed 0 bases from V and 7 bases from J; junction bases left unmatched: 4. CDR3 length equals 15 residues. The CDR3 nucleotides are TGTGCCTGGAGTGTATTGGGGACAGGGGGTGAAAAACTGTTTTTT. Encoded protein: CAWSVLGTGGEKLFF.

This clonotype was detected ten times or more. The gene calls are TRBV28 and TRBJ2-7; a weak D match, TRBD2 (6 bases). Trimming stripped 4 bases from V and 1 base from J, with 14 bases between. The germline V gene encodes CDR1 MDHEN and CDR2 SYDVKM. The CDR3 runs 15 residues. CDR3 loop: CASSWAGFMSYEQYF. In nucleotides, the CDR3 is TGTGCCAGCAGTTGGGCGGGATTCATGTCCTACGAGCAGTACTTC.

This clonotype was seen repeatedly, ten times or more. The chain has TRBV20-1 and TRBJ2-5; D uncertain. CDR1 and CDR2 from the germline V gene are DFQATT and SNEGSKA (reference sequence). Trimming shortened V by 3 bases and J by 3 bases, and 8 bases separated the two germline ends. The CDR3 runs to 12 residues. CDR3 amino acids: CSASEGKETQYF. As DNA, the CDR3 is TGCAGTGCTAGCGAAGGGAAAGAGACCCAGTACTTC.

V is TRBV30 and J is TRBJ2-7; 10 nucleotides match TRBD1. The J segment lost 2 bases and the V segment lost 3 bases, leaving 7 bases of the junction unmatched. This CDR3 has 15 residues. CDR1 is GTSNPN, CDR2 SVGIG, per germline (reference sequence). The CDR3 loop is CAWRNRQGATYEQYF. In DNA form, the CDR3 reads TGTGCCTGGAGGAATCGACAGGGGGCTACCTACGAGCAGTACTTC.

This clonotype was seen at least ten times. The gene calls are TRBV2 and TRBJ1-2; 9 bases line up with TRBD1. This CDR3 is 14 amino acids long. J was trimmed by 4 bases and V by 7 bases; bases with no gene match: 7. CDR1 SNHLY and CDR2 FYNNEI come from the germline V gene. CDR3 DNA: TGTGCCAGCATTCTTGAGACAGGGGGCTATGGCTACACCTTC. Amino acid sequence: CASILETGGYGYTF.

This clonotype was seen repeatedly, ten times or more. The V gene is TRBV20-1, the J gene TRBJ1-6; TRBD1 agrees at 7 bases. This CDR3 has 13 residues. In germline, CDR1 is DFQATT, CDR2 SNEGSKA (reference sequence). The J segment lost 7 bases and the V segment lost 2 bases, leaving 2 bases of the junction unmatched. The CDR3 sequence is CSARRGQNSPLHF. The CDR3, as DNA: TGCAGTGCTAGACGGGGACAGAATTCACCCCTCCACTTT.

This clonotype was recorded at least ten times. The chain has TRBV6-1 and TRBJ2-2, with 12 bases that match TRBD2. CDR1 MNHNS and CDR2 SASEGT come from the germline V gene. V shed 7 bases and J 3 bases; nucleotides not matched to a gene: 15. CDR3 length: 19 amino acids. The CDR3 loop reads CASITLGGLAGRYTGELFF. DNA of the CDR3: TGTGCCAGCATCACCCTCGGAGGACTAGCGGGAAGATACACCGGGGAGCTGTTTTTT.

Concerning this clonotype itself: With a much larger clone just one base away, this may be a read error. As DNA, the CDR3 is TGTGCCAGCAGTTCACTCTACCACGAGCAGTACTTC. As protein: CASSSLYHEQYF. The rearrangement links TRBV28 to TRBJ2-7; unclear D gene. The CDR3 covers 12 residues. Looked up from germline, CDR1 is MDHEN and CDR2 is SYDVKM. Trimming stripped 4 bases from V and 5 bases from J, with 9 bases between.

The V gene is TRBV14, the J gene TRBJ2-7, with 7 bases lining up with TRBD2. After removal of 5 bases from V and 3 bases from J, the junction contained 28 bases not matched to a gene. Germline CDR1 is SGHDN and CDR2 is FVKESK. This CDR3 has 21 amino acids. CDR3 nucleotide sequence: TGTGCCAGCAGCTACCTACTAGCGAGCCCCGGGGCGAAAACGTCGTACTACGAGCAGTACTTC. Encoded protein: CASSYLLASPGAKTSYYEQYF.

The chain is built from TRBV18 and TRBJ2-4, with D uncertain. The germline V gene encodes CDR1 KGHSH and CDR2 LQKENI. V dropped 2 bases and J dropped 0 bases, with 8 bases sitting between them. This CDR3 contains 15 residues. Written as DNA, the CDR3 is TGTGCCAGCTCACCAACAACCATAGCCAAAAACATTCAGTACTTC. Amino acid sequence: CASSPTTIAKNIQYF.

V gene TRBV27 combines with J gene TRBJ2-3; the match to TRBD1 covers 8 bases. CDR1 and CDR2 (germline): MNHEY, SMNVEV (reference sequence). The J segment lost 1 base and the V segment lost 8 bases, leaving 11 bases of the junction unmatched. CDR3 length equals 16 residues. CDR3 in amino acids: CASVTGAEVGTDTQYF. DNA of the CDR3: TGTGCCAGCGTGACAGGGGCTGAGGTAGGCACAGATACGCAGTATTTT.

This CDR3 is CASSPKDRGYEQYF. CDR3 nucleotides: TGTGCCAGCTCACCAAAGGACAGGGGCTACGAGCAGTACTTC. The chain links TRBV18 to TRBJ2-7, with 9 bases aligning to TRBD1. CDR1 KGHSH and CDR2 LQKENI come from the germline V gene. Trimming cost V 2 bases and J 3 bases; bases outside gene matches: 2. The CDR3 length is 14 residues.

The sample holds many counts of this clonotype. The chain couples TRBV24-1 to TRBJ1-5; D gene ambiguous. V shed 4 bases and J shed 1 base, with 10 bases lying between them. The CDR3 spans 15 residues. Per the germline V gene, CDR1 is KGHDR and CDR2 is SFDVKD. CDR3: CATSDPTVSNQPQHF. In DNA, the CDR3 is TGTGCCACCAGTGACCCGACCGTAAGCAATCAGCCCCAGCATTTT.

This clonotype was picked up a small number of times. The chain employs TRBV20-1 and TRBJ1-2; D not certain. From germline, CDR1 is DFQATT and CDR2 SNEGSKA (reference sequence). V lost 6 bases to trimming and J lost 2 bases, with 10 bases between them. The CDR3 consists of 12 residues. Written as DNA, the CDR3 is TGCAGTGCGGTGCTGGGGAACTATGGCTACACCTTC. The encoded protein is CSAVLGNYGYTF.

The chain links TRBV7-9 to TRBJ1-6; D unresolved. V lost 5 bases and J lost 9, with 20 bases in between. CDR1 is SEHNR and CDR2 is FQNEAQ in the germline V gene (reference sequence). The CDR3 totals 16 residues. CDR3 loop: CASSAIEGDGVSPLHF. CDR3 in DNA: TGTGCCAGCAGCGCCATAGAGGGCGATGGAGTTTCACCCCTCCACTTT.

This chain joins TRBV12-3 or TRBV12-4 and TRBJ2-5; TRBD2 matches 10 bases. V was clipped by 5 bases and J by 7 bases; unmatched bases: 4. This CDR3 comprises 13 residues. CDR3 residues: CASSRTSGGTQYF. The CDR3 region has the DNA TGTGCCAGCAGTAGGACTAGCGGAGGGACCCAGTACTTC.

The V gene is TRBV6-4, the J gene TRBJ2-7; possible D gene TRBD2, 5 bases. V lost 5 bases to trimming and J lost 3 bases, with 17 bases between them. The CDR3 runs 15 residues. CDR1 is MRHNA, CDR2 SNTAGT, per germline. The CDR3 DNA sequence: TGTGCCAGCAGTTCGCCGGGTAAGGGAGACTACGAGCAGTACTTC. As protein: CASSSPGKGDYEQYF.

Regarding this clonotype: A much larger clone sits a single nucleotide away, making a read error possible. Without the conserved terminal phenylalanine or tryptophan, this CDR3 likely stems from a read error. CDR3: CASSLVTSGDYEQYL. The CDR3 nucleotides read TGCGCCAGCAGCTTGGTAACTAGCGGAGACTACGAGCAGTACCTC. V and J are TRBV5-1 and TRBJ2-7, with 8 bases fitting TRBD2. Trimming took 0 bases from V and 3 from J; bases not matched to a gene: 5. Germline CDR1 and CDR2: SGHRS and YFSETQ. This CDR3 is built from 15 residues.

Only a few counts were recorded for this clonotype. The chain carries TRBV6-1 and TRBJ1-2; D perhaps matches TRBD1 (6 bases). This CDR3 comprises 13 residues. The V and J ends lost 5 bases and 6 bases respectively, with 13 bases between them. Germline V lookup: CDR1 MNHNS, CDR2 SASEGT. CDR3 residues: CASSRDMGDGYTF. In DNA form, the CDR3 reads TGTGCCAGCAGTAGGGACATGGGTGATGGCTACACCTTC.